Given below is one T cell receptor (beta chain) in context. Antigen specificity is unknown. These data come from a study of T cells in pancreatic ductal adenocarcinoma. The study, taken as a whole, reports: Tumor and blood clonality did not differ significantly, about 0.112 versus 0.072. Tumors hold more CD45RO+ effector T cells, which may bias toward lower diversity. This surgical cohort overrepresents the minority presenting with early-stage disease. Unique clonotypes were about 8-fold more numerous in blood than in tumor.

Selected pancreatic ductal adenocarcinoma patients had undergone surgery without neoadjuvant therapy. Looked up from germline, CDR1 is MNHEY and CDR2 is SMNVEV (reference sequence). This CDR3 spans 16 amino acids. The V end was cut by 1 base, the J end by 11 bases, with 23 bases between. TCRdb's table, derived via immunoSEQ multiplex PCR, lists solely in-frame clones and lacks some. The data show around 94,000 clones, with roughly 96% seen just once and roughly 3.1% held by the top ten. The chain is built from TRBV27 and TRBJ1-1; D ambiguous. This clonotype originated in a human donor with pancreatic ductal adenocarcinoma. The sample taken for sequencing was PBMCs. In DNA form, the CDR3 reads TGTGCCAGCAGTTTATACACAGAGACCGCGGGAAGCGGGGCTTTCTTT. Its translation: CASSLYTETAGSGAFF.